These 29 T cell receptor beta chains came from one sample sequenced in a study of CD4 T cell repertoires in COVID-19. Here immunoSEQ multiplex PCR was the method, and the copy in TCRdb shows in-frame clones only, minus some. The data show some 80,000 clones, roughly four fifths seen once. The sample here was CD4+ T cells from peripheral blood, taken after recovery from COVID-19. The receptor set was obtained from a human donor who had COVID-19.

CDR3 region: CASSLYGVRGTDTQYF. The CDR3, as DNA: TGTGCCAGCAGCTTATACGGAGTTCGGGGCACAGATACGCAGTATTTT. The V and J genes are TRBV7-8 and TRBJ2-3; no clear D. Germline loops: CDR1 SGHVS, CDR2 FQNEAQ. V was shortened by 2 bases and J by 1 base, with 13 bases between the two germline ends. The CDR3 is 16 residues long.

V gene TRBV5-1 combines with J gene TRBJ1-2; no reliable D call. V was pared by 0 bases and J by 2 bases, with 5 bases between. Per germline, CDR1 SGHRS and CDR2 YFSETQ. The CDR3 covers 13 residues. Written as DNA, the CDR3 is TGCGCCAGCAGCTTGGGGCAGAACTATGGCTACACCTTC. Translating gives CASSLGQNYGYTF.

The genes are TRBV7-8 and TRBJ2-2, with TRBD1 as a possible D gene (5 bases). This CDR3 has 15 residues. V was cut by 6 bases and J by 5 bases, with 16 bases left in between. CDR1 is SGHVS, CDR2 FQNEAQ, per germline. The CDR3 bases are TGTGCCAGCAGTCTATCGGCACAGGTAACCGGGGAGCTGTTTTTT. Translated, it gives CASSLSAQVTGELFF.

This clone was counted at least ten times. The CDR3 reads CASSAQTDSGTQYF. The CDR3 coding sequence is TGTGCCAGCAGTGCCCAGACAGATTCAGGGACCCAGTACTTC. This rearrangement joins TRBV6-4 to TRBJ2-5, with D perhaps TRBD1 (5 bases). Germline CDR1 is MRHNA and CDR2 is SNTAGT. V shed 4 bases and J shed 7 bases, with 16 bases lying between them. The CDR3 length is 14 residues.

The rearrangement uses TRBV5-6 and TRBJ1-2; D is possibly TRBD1 (5 bases). The germline CDR1 and CDR2 sequences are SGHDT and YYEEEE. V lost 3 bases and J lost 4, with 10 bases in between. This CDR3 is built from 13 residues. CDR3 sequence: CASSWGGGYGYTF. In DNA form, the CDR3 reads TGTGCCAGCAGCTGGGGCGGGGGCTATGGCTACACCTTC.

The chain carries TRBV28 and TRBJ1-1, with 8 positions matching TRBD1. The CDR3 contains 15 residues. V lost 2 bases and J lost 5; bases outside the gene matches: 7. Germline CDR1 is MDHEN and CDR2 is SYDVKM. CDR3 coding DNA: TGTGCCAGCAGTTTAGCCACAGGGGGTGGGACTGAAGCTTTCTTT. Translated, it gives CASSLATGGGTEAFF.

The V and J genes are TRBV7-8 and TRBJ2-7; D may correspond to TRBD1 or TRBD2 (5 bases each). The CDR3 spans 13 residues. CDR1 SGHVS and CDR2 FQNEAQ come from the germline V gene. The V gene lost 7 bases and the J gene lost 6 bases, with 16 bases spanning the gap. The CDR3 spells CASTQPGASEQYF. CDR3 DNA: TGTGCCAGCACCCAGCCCGGGGCCAGCGAGCAGTACTTC.

This clone was recorded only once. The J gene is TRBJ2-7, the V gene TRBV12-1; TRBD2 reflects the table's D call only, with no check against the DNA. TRBV12-1 is listed as a pseudogene. This CDR3 spans 18 amino acids. The CDR3 DNA follows: TGTGCCAGCAGCTTTGATAAGGGCCGGCCAGCGGGAGTTTCCGAGCAGTACTTC. It yields the protein CASSFDKGRPAGVSEQYF.

The chain carries TRBV6-5 and TRBJ2-7; TRBD1 matches at 7 bases. The CDR3 runs to 13 residues. V trimming: 8 bases; J trimming: 4 bases; junction bases outside the gene matches: 8. CDR1 MNHEY and CDR2 SVGAGI come from the germline V gene. CDR3 sequence: CASCRDRDYEQYF. CDR3 DNA sequence: TGTGCCAGCTGCCGCGACAGGGATTACGAGCAGTACTTC.

V is TRBV6-5 and J is TRBJ1-3; TRBD1 aligns across 7 bases. Germline CDR1 MNHEY, CDR2 SVGAGI. Germline trimming cut 2 bases from V and 0 bases from J; bases unmatched to any gene: 4. The CDR3 loop spans 16 amino acids. The CDR3 DNA follows: TGTGCCAGCAGTTACACAGGGGCTAGCTCTGGAAACACCATATATTTT. Protein: CASSYTGASSGNTIYF.

The J gene is TRBJ2-4, the V gene TRBV28; 7 nucleotides match TRBD1. CDR1 is MDHEN, CDR2 SYDVKM, per germline. CDR3 length: 16 amino acids. V lost 5 bases to trimming and J lost 1 base; unmatched junction nucleotides: 8. CDR3 nucleotide sequence: TGTGCCAGCAGTGATGTACAGGGGTGGGCCAAAAACATTCAGTACTTC. Translated, it gives CASSDVQGWAKNIQYF.

This chain joins TRBV28 and TRBJ2-1; no clear D gene. Germline V gives CDR1 MDHEN, CDR2 SYDVKM. This CDR3 contains 16 residues. Trimming shortened V by 11 bases and J by 8 bases, and 28 bases separated the two germline ends. For the CDR3, the DNA is TGTGCCGCCCGGCCCCCGCCTGGTCGACCCCTCGATGAGCAGTTCTTC. Translating it yields CAARPPPGRPLDEQFF.

In the case of this clone: At one end, the junction sequence differs from germline, possibly due to a read error. This chain uses TRBV18 with TRBJ1-1; a possible D gene is TRBD1 (6 bases). Germline CDR1 is KGHSH and CDR2 is LQKENI. The CDR3 length is 15 residues. CDR3 sequence reads: CASSPFGGANSEAFF. In DNA, the CDR3 is TGTGCCAGCTCACCGTTCGGGGGCGCAAACAGTGAAGCTTTCTTT.

V is TRBV19 and J is TRBJ1-2, with D uncertain. The V gene's germline CDR1 is LNHDA and CDR2 SQIVND (reference sequence). This CDR3 has 14 residues. V lost 3 bases and J lost 5, with 13 bases in between. The CDR3: CASSIGIGGYGYTF. CDR3 nucleotide sequence: TGTGCCAGTAGTATCGGGATAGGAGGGTATGGCTACACCTTC. Together with reference TRBV19 and TRBJ1-2, the CDR3 gives the full variable domain: DGGITQSPKYLFRKEGQNVTLSCEQNLNHDAMYWYRQDPGQGLRLIYYSQIVNDFQKGDIAEGYSVSREKKESFPLTVTSAQKNPTAFYLCASSIGIGGYGYTFGSGTRLTVV.

This chain joins TRBV10-3 and TRBJ1-2; 7 bases match TRBD1. The CDR3 totals 14 residues. The germline CDR1 and CDR2 sequences are ENHRY and SYGVKD. Trimming removed 2 bases from V and 5 bases from J; junction bases left unmatched: 5. DNA for the CDR3: TGTGCCATCAGTGAGATTGGACAGGCATATGGCTACACCTTC. The encoded protein is CAISEIGQAYGYTF.

The rearrangement links TRBV3-1 (or the pseudogene TRBV3-2) to TRBJ2-3; 8 bases map to TRBD2. V shed 1 base and J 2 bases; nucleotides not matched to a gene: 8. Germline-derived CDR1 and CDR2 are LGHDT and YNNKEL (reference sequence). The CDR3 is 17 residues long. The CDR3 sequence: CASSQGASGSVTDTQYF. DNA for the CDR3: TGTGCCAGCAGCCAAGGGGCTAGCGGGTCTGTCACAGATACGCAGTATTTT.

This clone was picked up a small number of times. The rearrangement links TRBV15 to TRBJ1-5; 8 bases line up with TRBD1. The CDR3 is made up of 15 amino acids. Germline V gives CDR1 LNHNV, CDR2 YYDKDF (reference sequence). Trimming removed 6 bases from V and 3 bases from J; junction bases left unmatched: 7. CDR3 DNA: TGTGCCACCAGGGACACAGGGGGGGCCAATCAGCCCCAGCATTTT. It encodes CATRDTGGANQPQHF.

The chain has TRBV19 and TRBJ2-7; no clear D gene. V was shortened by 1 base and J by 2 bases, with 15 bases between the two germline ends. Germline V gene sequence: CDR1 LNHDA, CDR2 SQIVND (reference sequence). This CDR3 has 16 amino acids. CDR3 loop: CASSIGSTPSTYEQYF. CDR3 nucleotide sequence: TGTGCCAGTAGTATAGGTAGTACGCCATCCACCTACGAGCAGTACTTC.

This clone was picked up one time. This rearrangement joins TRBV14 to TRBJ2-1; D is unresolved. The CDR3 covers 11 residues. Germline CDR1 reads SGHDN; CDR2 reads FVKESK. The V end lost 5 bases, the J end lost 3 bases, and 2 bases lay between the germline ends. The CDR3 sequence is CASSYYNEQFF. The CDR3 DNA reads TGTGCCAGCAGCTACTACAATGAGCAGTTCTTC. Full variable domain (outside the CDR3, taken from reference TRBV14 and TRBJ2-1): EAGVTQFPSHSVIEKGQTVTLRCDPISGHDNLYWYRRVMGKEIKFLLHFVKESKQDESGMPNNRFLAERTGGTYSTLKVQPAELEDSGVYFCASSYYNEQFFGPGTRLTVL.

The chain employs TRBV11-2 and TRBJ2-2; 7 bases align to TRBD1. After removal of 4 bases from V and 4 bases from J, the junction contained 6 bases not matched to a gene. This CDR3 contains 15 residues. Germline CDR1 SGHAT, CDR2 FQNNGV. CDR3 in amino acids: CASSSHGQATGELFF. DNA for the CDR3: TGTGCCAGCAGCTCCCACGGACAGGCCACCGGGGAGCTGTTTTTT.

The chain employs TRBV6-4 and TRBJ2-1; 12 bases line up with TRBD2. From germline, CDR1 is MRHNA and CDR2 SNTAGT. Germline trimming cut 5 bases from V and 9 bases from J; bases unmatched to any gene: 8. The CDR3 is made up of 15 amino acids. The CDR3 sequence: CASSLLAGGDGEQFF. The CDR3 DNA follows: TGTGCCAGCAGTTTACTAGCGGGGGGCGATGGTGAGCAGTTCTTC.

This rearrangement joins TRBV3-1 (or the pseudogene TRBV3-2) to TRBJ2-3, with D perhaps TRBD2 (5 bases). The CDR3 has 16 amino acids. Germline V CDR1 and CDR2: LGHDT, YNNKEL (reference sequence). V was trimmed by 4 bases and J by 1 base, leaving 15 bases between them. The CDR3 sequence is CASSRYTPLGTDTQYF. For the CDR3, the DNA is TGTGCCAGCAGCCGCTACACGCCACTAGGCACAGATACGCAGTATTTT.

This chain connects TRBV25-1 to TRBJ2-6; D may match TRBD1 or TRBD2 (5 bases each). Trimming took 4 bases from V and 2 from J, leaving 9 bases between them. CDR3 size: 15 residues. Germline V CDR1 and CDR2: MGHDK, SYGVNS. The CDR3 DNA is TGTGCCAGCAGTGCCCAGGGAGCTGGGGCCAACGTCCTGACTTTC. As protein: CASSAQGAGANVLTF.

The chain has TRBV18 and TRBJ1-1; D remains unclear. The length of the CDR3 is 15 residues. In germline, CDR1 is KGHSH, CDR2 LQKENI. V was trimmed by 2 bases and J by 1 base, leaving 11 bases between them. The CDR3 sequence is CASSPSPAGNTEAFF. For the CDR3, the DNA is TGTGCCAGCTCACCATCACCTGCGGGGAACACTGAAGCTTTCTTT. Full variable domain (remainder filled in from reference TRBV18 and TRBJ1-1): NAGVMQNPRHLVRRRGQEARLRCSPMKGHSHVYWYRQLPEEGLKFMVYLQKENIIDESGMPKERFSAEFPKEGPSILRIQQVVRGDSAAYFCASSPSPAGNTEAFFGQGTRLTVV.

The chain recombines TRBV10-3 with TRBJ2-1; 8 nucleotides agree with TRBD2. CDR3 size: 17 residues. Germline V CDR1 and CDR2: ENHRY, SYGVKD. V gave up 4 bases and J gave up 9 bases; unmatched junction bases: 17. CDR3 amino acids: CAISAWPAGEGLGEQFF. CDR3 coding DNA: TGTGCCATCAGTGCCTGGCCAGCGGGAGAGGGGTTGGGTGAGCAGTTCTTC.

The chain employs TRBV9 and TRBJ1-3; maybe TRBD1 (5 bases). The CDR3 is 15 amino acids. Per the germline V gene, CDR1 is SGDLS and CDR2 is YYNGEE. Trimming cost V 0 bases and J 4 bases, with 11 bases left between them. CDR3 sequence reads: CASSVATGPGNTIYF. CDR3 in DNA: TGTGCCAGCAGCGTAGCGACGGGACCGGGAAACACCATATATTTT.

The J gene is TRBJ1-6, the V gene TRBV6-5; no reliable D call. This CDR3 has 14 residues. V was cut by 2 bases and J by 7 bases, with 9 bases left in between. Germline V gives CDR1 MNHEY, CDR2 SVGAGI. In DNA, the CDR3 is TGTGCCAGCAGTTACACCCTGGAAAATTCACCCCTCCACTTT. Encoded protein: CASSYTLENSPLHF.

This chain links TRBV2 with TRBJ2-3; TRBD2 matches at 12 bases. Germline assignment: CDR1 SNHLY and CDR2 FYNNEI. The junction had 6 bases not matched to a gene; V was cut back by 5 bases and J by 6 bases. The CDR3 has 15 amino acids. The CDR3 loop reads CASSQLAGGRDTQYF. Here the CDR3 DNA reads TGTGCCAGCAGTCAACTAGCGGGAGGAAGGGATACGCAGTATTTT.

The chain combines TRBV5-5 with TRBJ1-4, with 10 positions matching TRBD1. The CDR3 sequence is 17 residues long. Germline V gives CDR1 SGHKS, CDR2 YYEKEE (reference sequence). The V gene end was trimmed by 3 bases and the J gene end by 4 bases; junction bases not matched to a gene: 9. CDR3 region: CASSSDRGRAGNEKLFF. Here the CDR3 DNA reads TGTGCCAGCAGCTCAGACAGGGGGCGAGCCGGTAATGAAAAACTGTTTTTT.